This T cell receptor (beta chain) was sequenced in a study of technical replicates of blood from several donors. This CDR3 has 13 residues. V lost 6 bases and J 5 bases, leaving 11 bases between the germline ends. Looked up from germline, CDR1 is MNHNS and CDR2 is SASEGT. Sequencing was performed with immunoSEQ multiplex PCR; in TCRdb, only in-frame clones are kept and a portion is missing. The sample includes some 14,000 clones, approximately 80% seen only once; the top ten take roughly an eighth. V and J are TRBV6-1 and TRBJ2-1, with a weak D call TRBD1 (6 bases). The receptor was isolated from a human donor in good health. Material for sequencing was PBMCs. The CDR3 DNA reads TGTGCCAGCAGCCTAGGACAGCACAATGAGCAGTTCTTC. Protein product: CASSLGQHNEQFF.